Listed below are T cell receptor beta chains from one sample, sequenced in a study of blood T cell repertoires in COVID-19. Generated by immunoSEQ multiplex PCR, the TCRdb table keeps only in-frame clones and is missing some. This sample has 200,000 or so clones, with about four fifths found just once. Specimen: peripheral blood. Receptors were obtained from a woman older than 75 with COVID-19, enrolled during active disease. CDR3s include the opening cysteine and the closing phenylalanine or tryptophan. Fields, in order: V gene, J gene, clone size, D gene, CDR3 DNA, CDR3 protein. D genes are given only for firm matches. Where a row states a size, it is once, few, many or the class of an expanded clone; other rows omit it.

v_gene: TRBV6-2/TRBV6-3; j_gene: TRBJ1-5; abundance: .; d_gene: TRBD1; CDR3nt: TGTGCCAGCAGTCGCCGGGACAGGGCCTCTCAGCCCCAGCATTTT; CDR3aa: CASSRRDRASQPQHF
v_gene: TRBV2; j_gene: TRBJ2-5; abundance: .; d_gene: .; CDR3nt: TGTGCCAGCAGTACAGAAGAGACCCAGTACTTC; CDR3aa: CASSTEETQYF
v_gene: TRBV10-3; j_gene: TRBJ1-5; abundance: .; d_gene: .; CDR3nt: TGTGCCATCAGTGGTACAGGGAATCAGCCCCAGCATTTT; CDR3aa: CAISGTGNQPQHF
v_gene: TRBV3-1/TRBV3-2; j_gene: TRBJ2-3; abundance: once; d_gene: TRBD2; CDR3nt: TGTGCCAGCAGTCAAGCTAGCGGGGGGGCTATGGATACGCAGTATTTT; CDR3aa: CASSQASGGAMDTQYF
v_gene: TRBV7-9; j_gene: TRBJ2-2; abundance: .; d_gene: TRBD1; CDR3nt: TGTGCCAGCAGCCGACAGGGGGCTGACACCGGGGAGCTGTTTTTT; CDR3aa: CASSRQGADTGELFF
v_gene: TRBV11-2; j_gene: TRBJ2-5; abundance: .; d_gene: TRBD2; CDR3nt: TGTGCCAGCAGCTTAGTAGGCCTGGGACTAGCGGGAAAGGGGGAGACCCAGTACTTC; CDR3aa: CASSLVGLGLAGKGETQYF
v_gene: TRBV7-8; j_gene: TRBJ1-6; abundance: .; d_gene: .; CDR3nt: TGTGCCAGCAGTTTAGAAGGGGCAGGGTCACCCCTCCACTTT; CDR3aa: CASSLEGAGSPLHF
v_gene: TRBV18; j_gene: TRBJ1-2; abundance: .; d_gene: TRBD1; CDR3nt: TGTGCCAGCTCACCATCTACAGGGGGTGATGGCTACACCTTC; CDR3aa: CASSPSTGGDGYTF
v_gene: TRBV5-1; j_gene: TRBJ2-3; abundance: once; d_gene: TRBD1; CDR3nt: TGCGCCAGCAGCTTGTCGGGACAGAAAACAGATACGCAGTATTTT; CDR3aa: CASSLSGQKTDTQYF
v_gene: TRBV3-1/TRBV3-2; j_gene: TRBJ2-1; abundance: .; d_gene: .; CDR3nt: TGTGCCAGCAGCCAAACGGCGGGCTCCTACAATGAGCAGTTCTTC; CDR3aa: CASSQTAGSYNEQFF
v_gene: TRBV27; j_gene: TRBJ1-4; abundance: .; d_gene: .; CDR3nt: TGTGCCAGCAGTTTGTGGCAGAATAATGAAAAACTGTTTTTT; CDR3aa: CASSLWQNNEKLFF
v_gene: TRBV7-9; j_gene: TRBJ1-4; abundance: .; d_gene: .; CDR3nt: TGTGCCAGCAGCCCCACGGTCCAGGGAGGTGAAAAACTGTTTTTT; CDR3aa: CASSPTVQGGEKLFF
v_gene: TRBV19; j_gene: TRBJ2-7; abundance: .; d_gene: .; CDR3nt: TGTGCCAGTAGTATGTTCGGGGGATGCTACGAGCAGTACTTC; CDR3aa: CASSMFGGCYEQYF